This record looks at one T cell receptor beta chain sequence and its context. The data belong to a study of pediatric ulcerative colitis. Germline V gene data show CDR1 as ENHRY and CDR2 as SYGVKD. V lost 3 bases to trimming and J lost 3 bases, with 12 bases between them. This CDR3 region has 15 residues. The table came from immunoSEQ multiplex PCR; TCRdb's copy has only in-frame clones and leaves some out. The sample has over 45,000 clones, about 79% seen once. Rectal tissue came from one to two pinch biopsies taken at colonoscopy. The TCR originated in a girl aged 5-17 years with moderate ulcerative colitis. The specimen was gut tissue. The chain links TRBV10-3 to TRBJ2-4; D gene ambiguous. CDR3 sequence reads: CAISDEFRDKNIQYF. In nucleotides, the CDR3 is TGTGCCATCAGTGATGAGTTTAGGGACAAAAACATTCAGTACTTC.